This record covers a single T cell receptor (beta chain). The study ran the assay at deep level. Only in-frame clones appear in the TCRdb table, and some are missing; sequencing was by immunoSEQ multiplex PCR. The data contain 1.6 million or so clones, approximately 98.5% of them seen just once; the ten biggest clones take up about 0.34%. This sample was taken from a study of shared clonotypes between healthy human individuals. Donors, healthy HIV-negative adults, lacked recent acute infections or vaccinations. Naive CD45RA+ and memory CD45RA-negative subsets were split from CD4+ cells. The CDR3 consists of 14 residues. V dropped 5 bases and J dropped 2 bases, with 11 bases sitting between them. Germline assignment: CDR1 MDHEN and CDR2 SYDVKM.

This receptor was obtained from a man younger than 40 in good health. V is TRBV28 and J is TRBJ2-3; D ambiguous. Sequencing was done on a sample of naive CD4+ T cells sorted from blood. The subset is: CD45RA+ positively selected. The CDR3 is CASSPLGITDTQYF. The CDR3 coding sequence is TGTGCCAGCAGTCCATTGGGTATCACAGATACGCAGTATTTT. The full variable domain, completed using reference TRBV28 and TRBJ2-3, is DVKVTQSSRYLVKRTGEKVFLECVQDMDHENMFWYRQDPGLGLRLIYFSYDVKMKEKGDIPEGYSVSREKKERFSLILESASTNQTSMYLCASSPLGITDTQYFGPGTRLTVL.